This is a list of T cell receptor beta chains from one sample in a study of blood T cell repertoires in COVID-19. Some clones are missing from TCRdb's copy, which holds only in-frame ones; the method was immunoSEQ multiplex PCR. The profile shows about 66,000 clones, 85% to 90% of them singletons. The sequencing sample was made of peripheral blood. These receptors originate from a man aged 45-65 years with active COVID-19. CDR3s include the opening cysteine and the closing phenylalanine or tryptophan. The D gene is left open where the match is weak. Some rows mark clone size as missing; the rest say once, few, many or name a class of expanded clone.

cdr3_aa | cdr3_nt | j_call | d_call | v_call | clone_size
CAWRSKRHYNEQFF | TGTGCCTGGAGAAGCAAGCGCCACTACAATGAGCAGTTCTTC | TRBJ2-1 | NA | TRBV30 | few
CASSSGRVSGTPYQETQYF | TGTGCCAGCAGCTCCGGTCGTGTTAGCGGGACTCCCTACCAAGAGACCCAGTACTTC | TRBJ2-5 | TRBD2 | TRBV7-9 | NA
CASSPGSGNQPQHF | TGTGCCAGCTCACCAGGGAGCGGCAATCAGCCCCAGCATTTT | TRBJ1-5 | NA | TRBV18 | once
CASSLVTGLPNEKLFF | TGTGCCAGCAGCTTAGTTACGGGACTGCCTAATGAAAAACTGTTTTTT | TRBJ1-4 | NA | TRBV11-3 | NA
CASSSHRSGSLYNEQFF | TGTGCCAGTAGTTCCCACCGGAGCGGGAGTCTCTACAATGAGCAGTTCTTC | TRBJ2-1 | TRBD2 | TRBV19 | NA
CASSPDRGETQYF | TGTGCCAGCAGCCCGGACAGGGGTGAGACCCAGTACTTC | TRBJ2-5 | TRBD1 | TRBV3-1/TRBV3-2 | once
CATSRDQGLGQPQHF | TGTGCCACCAGCAGAGATCAGGGGTTGGGTCAGCCCCAGCATTTT | TRBJ1-5 | NA | TRBV15 | NA
CASRTQGEADEQYF | TGTGCCAGCAGAACACAGGGTGAGGCGGACGAGCAGTACTTC | TRBJ2-7 | NA | TRBV27 | NA
CASSFEGGFIDEQFF | TGTGCCAGCAGCTTTGAGGGCGGTTTTATCGATGAGCAGTTCTTC | TRBJ2-1 | NA | TRBV7-9 | NA
CATRGGPSTDTQYF | TGCGCCACCCGGGGAGGGCCCAGCACAGATACGCAGTATTTT | TRBJ2-3 | TRBD2 | TRBV10-2 | NA
CASYGAGVGQETQYF | TGTGCCAGTTACGGGGCGGGAGTGGGACAAGAGACCCAGTACTTC | TRBJ2-5 | TRBD2 | TRBV6-5 | NA
CSASTSGGAAYNEQFF | TGCAGTGCCAGTACTAGCGGGGGGGCCGCTTACAATGAGCAGTTCTTC | TRBJ2-1 | TRBD2 | TRBV20-1 | NA
CASSTAREGGTKNIQYF | TGTGCCAGCAGTACAGCTCGGGAAGGAGGGACCAAAAACATTCAGTACTTC | TRBJ2-4 | NA | TRBV2 | NA
CASRPATGRNSPLHF | TGTGCCAGCAGACCGGCGACAGGAAGGAATTCACCCCTCCACTTT | TRBJ1-6 | NA | TRBV7-2 | NA
CASSLQMNTGELFF | TGTGCCAGTAGTCTTCAGATGAACACCGGGGAGCTGTTTTTT | TRBJ2-2 | NA | TRBV19 | once
CAIGVRAYEQYF | TGTGCCATCGGAGTCAGGGCCTACGAGCAGTACTTC | TRBJ2-7 | NA | TRBV10-3 | few